The 16 T cell receptor beta chains below all came from one sample that was sequenced in a study of spatial heterogeneity in lung cancer. TCRdb re-called the 5' RACE reads with MiXCR, one entry per CDR3 protein. The table includes 24,000 or so distinct CDR3 sequences, about 3.3% detected once. The time point here: sample taken at primary tumor resection. Sequencing of whole RNA from tumor, nontumor lung or frozen PBMC involved no sorting. The sample in question was PBMCs, obtained at surgery. The receptors stem from a female donor with early-stage non-small cell lung cancer.

This clonotype was seen at least ten times. The rearrangement uses TRBV2 and TRBJ2-3; the D gene is possibly TRBD1 (6 bases). Germline V CDR1 and CDR2: SNHLY, FYNNEI. The CDR3 is made up of 14 amino acids. Trimming cost V 2 bases and J 2 bases, with 8 bases left between them. CDR3 protein: CASSELGATDTQYF. CDR3 in DNA: TGTGCCAGCAGTGAACTGGGGGCCACAGATACGCAGTATTTT.

This clonotype appeared many times. J is TRBJ2-1 and V is TRBV6-6; the match to TRBD2 covers 12 bases. V lost 0 bases, J lost 7 bases, and 10 bases stayed unmatched. The CDR3 length is 18 residues. Germline V gene sequence: CDR1 MNHNY, CDR2 SVGAGI (reference sequence). CDR3 nucleotides: TGTGCCAGCAGTTACTCACCCTTCCTAGCGGGAGGGCCGAATGAGCAGTTCTTC. It encodes CASSYSPFLAGGPNEQFF.

This clonotype was found many times. J is TRBJ1-3 and V is TRBV5-1, with D uncertain. Germline V gene data show CDR1 as SGHRS and CDR2 as YFSETQ. Trimming took 4 bases from V and 4 from J, leaving 21 bases between them. This CDR3 is 17 amino acids long. The CDR3 protein is CASSLRLISESGNTIYF. The CDR3 nucleotides are TGCGCCAGCAGCCTCAGGTTGATATCGGAGTCAGGAAACACCATATATTTT. Based on the CDR3 plus reference TRBV5-1 and TRBJ1-3, the full variable domain is KAGVTQTPRYLIKTRGQQVTLSCSPISGHRSVSWYQQTPGQGLQFLFEYFSETQRNKGNFPGRFSGRQFSNSRSEMNVSTLELGDSALYLCASSLRLISESGNTIYFGEGSWLTVV.

The chain links TRBV11-2 to TRBJ2-3, with 12 bases aligning to TRBD2. CDR1 SGHAT and CDR2 FQNNGV come from the germline V gene. There are 17 residues in the CDR3. Trimming cost V 5 bases and J 1 base; bases outside gene matches: 7. The CDR3 DNA follows: TGTGCCAGCAGCCCAGGACTAGCGGGGTGGGGCACAGATACGCAGTATTTT. Translated, it gives CASSPGLAGWGTDTQYF.

Ten or more counts support this clonotype. This rearrangement joins TRBV5-1 to TRBJ2-7; 10 bases are shared with TRBD1. From germline, CDR1 is SGHRS and CDR2 YFSETQ. V trimming: 3 bases; J trimming: 4 bases; junction bases outside the gene matches: 4. This CDR3 is 14 amino acids long. The CDR3: CASSSTGGLYEQYF. For the CDR3, the DNA is TGCGCCAGCAGCTCGACAGGGGGCCTGTACGAGCAGTACTTC.

Details on this clonotype: Compared with germline, one end of the junction differs, possibly owing to a read error. The chain carries TRBV12-3 or TRBV12-4 and TRBJ2-1; perhaps TRBD2 as D (7 bases). The CDR3 length is 14 residues. CDR3 coding DNA: TGTGCCAGGAGTTGGGGGCGGGAGTGCAATGAGCAGTTCTTC. This gives the protein CARSWGRECNEQFF.

This clonotype showed up many times. V gene TRBV6-5 combines with J gene TRBJ2-1, with D perhaps matching TRBD1 or TRBD2 (6 bases each). The germline V gene encodes CDR1 MNHEY and CDR2 SVGAGI. Trimming took 6 bases from V and 7 from J, leaving 16 bases between them. This CDR3 is 14 amino acids long. CDR3 loop: CASSNLGGRNEQFF. The CDR3, as DNA: TGTGCCAGCAGCAATTTGGGGGGCAGGAATGAGCAGTTCTTC.

This clonotype has at least ten counts. This chain uses TRBV7-2 with TRBJ1-1; a possible D gene is TRBD1 (5 bases). Deletions cut 2 bases from V and 5 bases from J, with 9 bases between. Germline V gene data show CDR1 as SGHTA and CDR2 as FQGNSA. The CDR3 is 13 amino acids. Here the CDR3 reads CASSLWGGTEAFF. As DNA, the CDR3 is TGTGCCAGCAGCTTATGGGGGGGAACTGAAGCTTTCTTT.

This clonotype was picked up many times. The chain has TRBV4-1 and TRBJ2-7; D uncertain. The germline CDR1 and CDR2 sequences are MGHRA and YSYEKL. There are 13 residues in the CDR3. The V and J ends lost 1 base and 2 bases respectively, with 6 bases between them. The CDR3 sequence: CASSQGATYEQYF. The CDR3 coding sequence is TGCGCCAGCAGCCAAGGAGCTACCTACGAGCAGTACTTC.

This clonotype was detected many times. The chain uses TRBV7-2 and TRBJ2-1; a possible D gene is TRBD2 (7 bases). The V end lost 5 bases, the J end lost 1 base, and 18 bases lay between the germline ends. CDR1 and CDR2 from the germline V gene are SGHTA and FQGNSA. CDR3 length equals 17 residues. The DNA of the CDR3 is TGTGCCAGCAGCATGAGCGGGACACACATTTCCTACAATGAGCAGTTCTTC. This encodes CASSMSGTHISYNEQFF.

This clonotype turned up a few times. The chain uses TRBV5-1 and TRBJ2-7; tentatively, D is TRBD1 (6 bases). The CDR3 consists of 13 residues. Germline CDR1 and CDR2: SGHRS and YFSETQ. Between the trimmed V and J ends, which lost 1 base and 3 bases, there was a span of 8 bases. The CDR3 region is CASSLTGIYEQYF. DNA for the CDR3: TGCGCCAGCAGCTTGACAGGGATCTACGAGCAGTACTTC. The full variable domain, rest sourced from reference TRBV5-1 and TRBJ2-7, is KAGVTQTPRYLIKTRGQQVTLSCSPISGHRSVSWYQQTPGQGLQFLFEYFSETQRNKGNFPGRFSGRQFSNSRSEMNVSTLELGDSALYLCASSLTGIYEQYFGPGTRLTVT.

Remarks on this clonotype: It may be a read error: a sequence one base away is much more abundant. The chain is built from TRBV12-3 or TRBV12-4 and TRBJ2-1; 9 nucleotides agree with TRBD1. The CDR3 length is 11 residues. In DNA, the CDR3 is TGTGACAGCAGCCGGACAGGGGTTAAGTTCTTC. As protein: CDSSRTGVKFF.

This clonotype was seen repeatedly, ten times or more. The J gene is TRBJ1-3, the V gene TRBV12-3 or TRBV12-4; D remains ambiguous. Trimming pared 6 bases from V and 0 bases from J, leaving 12 bases between. The CDR3 contains 15 residues. As DNA, the CDR3 is TGTGCCAGCAGGAAAGGGTTCCTCTCTGGAAACACCATATATTTT. Amino acids: CASRKGFLSGNTIYF.

This clonotype came up many times. This sequence joins TRBV18 and TRBJ1-1; TRBD1 might be the D (5 bases). CDR1 and CDR2 from the germline V gene are KGHSH and LQKENI. This CDR3 contains 13 residues. CDR3 amino acids: CVTLEGLNTEAFF. The DNA for the CDR3 is TGTGTGACCCTAGAGGGGTTGAACACTGAAGCTTTCTTT.

This clonotype has more than one count but fewer than ten. A clone one base away is much larger, so this may be a read error. The genes are TRBV7-2 and TRBJ2-7; TRBD1 aligns across 8 bases. The CDR3 runs to 15 residues. The germline V gene encodes CDR1 SGHTA and CDR2 FQGNSA. In DNA, the CDR3 is TGTGTCAGCAGCCGAGAGAGGACAGGGATATACGAGCAGTACTTC. Translating it yields CVSSRERTGIYEQYF.

This clonotype was counted many times. The CDR3 loop is CASSPLAVRTDTQYF. For the CDR3, the DNA is TGCGCCAGCAGCCCACTAGCGGTCCGCACAGATACGCAGTATTTT. The chain carries TRBV4-1 and TRBJ2-3; 8 positions agree with TRBD2. Per the germline V gene, CDR1 is MGHRA and CDR2 is YSYEKL. There are 15 residues in the CDR3. The V and J ends lost 4 bases and 1 base, in that order; junction bases with no gene match: 4.